This T cell receptor beta chain is drawn from a study of cytomegalovirus exposure and HLA in healthy donors. The study, taken as a whole, reports: What was likely a sequencing artifact was a cluster of highly shared sequence variants. According to a later analysis, most TCR beta chains associated with CMV appeared HLA-restricted. Some V segments, including TRBV6-2 and TRBV6-3, were excluded as indistinguishable.

Germline loops: CDR1 MNHEY, CDR2 SMNVEV (reference sequence). The CDR3 is made up of 13 amino acids. V lost 5 bases, J lost 5 bases, and 4 bases stayed unmatched. This clone has only one observation. Its antigen is undetermined. In the PCR, 60 Vbeta and 13 Jbeta primers were used. Profiling relied on immunoSEQ multiplex PCR, and the TCRdb table lists in-frame clones only, not all of them. The sample has about 160,000 clones; roughly 76% are singletons. The sequenced sample was PBMCs. The chain couples TRBV27 to TRBJ1-1, with 8 nucleotides matching TRBD1. The clonotype was recovered from a woman between 45 and 65 years old in good health and CMV-seronegative. The CDR3 protein is CASSRQGSTEAFF. The CDR3 coding sequence is TGTGCCAGCAGTAGACAGGGGAGTACTGAAGCTTTCTTT.